The 11 T cell receptor beta chains below all came from one sample that was sequenced in a study of identical twins. One entry per CDR3 protein results from TCRdb running MiXCR on the 5' RACE reads. The table includes a few hundred thousand distinct CDR3 sequences, roughly 8% detected once. Another study also made use of these data, one on yellow fever vaccine responses in identical twins.

The material sequenced was CD8+ T cells sorted from blood. The receptors come from a woman between 18 and 30 years old in good health.

This clonotype was observed many times. The chain couples TRBV12-3 or TRBV12-4 to TRBJ1-5; TRBD1 agrees at 7 bases. Losses at the gene ends were 0 bases for V and 7 bases for J; bases not matched to a gene: 9. The CDR3 length is 16 residues. CDR3 sequence reads: CASSLAPGQGGQPQHF. The CDR3 region has the DNA TGTGCCAGCAGTTTAGCGCCGGGGCAGGGGGGACAGCCCCAGCATTTT.

The rearrangement uses TRBV7-9 and TRBJ2-1; D possibly matches TRBD1 or TRBD2 (5 bases each). Germline V gene lookup returns CDR1 SEHNR and CDR2 FQNEAQ (reference sequence). V dropped 1 base and J dropped 2 bases, with 9 bases sitting between them. This CDR3 contains 15 residues. The DNA for the CDR3 is TGTGCCAGCAGCTTAGTTGGGGGTACCTACAATGAGCAGTTCTTC. This codes for CASSLVGGTYNEQFF.

This clonotype came up many times. This chain joins TRBV4-2 and TRBJ2-6; TRBD2 matches 10 bases. Per the germline V gene, CDR1 is LGHNA and CDR2 is YNFKEQ. The V and J ends lost 2 bases and 1 base, in that order; junction bases with no gene match: 5. The CDR3 covers 18 residues. DNA for the CDR3: TGTGCCAGCAGCCAAACCGGGACTAGCGCGTCTGGGGCCAACGTCCTGACTTTC. This codes for CASSQTGTSASGANVLTF.

This clonotype qualifies as medium-sized. The V and J genes are TRBV10-3 and TRBJ2-5; the match to TRBD2 covers 8 bases. V was clipped by 2 bases and J by 5 bases; unmatched bases: 7. The CDR3 runs to 15 residues. Germline assignment: CDR1 ENHRY and CDR2 SYGVKD. CDR3 in amino acids: CAISEVRGGQETQYF. The CDR3 DNA is TGTGCCATCAGTGAGGTCCGGGGGGGCCAGGAGACCCAGTACTTC.

This clonotype showed up many times. This chain uses TRBV9 with TRBJ1-3, with D uncertain. Trimming left V 3 bases short and J 0 bases short, with 7 bases between. The length of the CDR3 is 14 residues. Germline loops: CDR1 SGDLS, CDR2 YYNGEE. DNA for the CDR3: TGTGCCAGCAGCGGACGGAACTCTGGAAACACCATATATTTT. Translated: CASSGRNSGNTIYF.

The sample holds many counts of this clonotype. The V gene is TRBV12-3 or TRBV12-4, the J gene TRBJ2-4, with no clear D. Trimming left V 5 bases short and J 8 bases short, with 10 bases between. The CDR3 runs 12 residues. The CDR3 bases are TGTGCCAGCAGTGCCGGAAGGGACATTCAGTACTTC. Translating it yields CASSAGRDIQYF.

This clonotype was seen a handful of times. This chain connects TRBV6-2 or TRBV6-3 to TRBJ2-2; D may correspond to TRBD1 or TRBD2 (5 bases each). The CDR3 runs to 15 residues. Trimming took 3 bases from V and 4 from J, leaving 12 bases between them. CDR1 and CDR2 (germline): MNHEY, SVGEGT. In nucleotides, the CDR3 is TGTGCCAGCAGTTATTACCTGAGGGGCACCGGGGAGCTGTTTTTT. Residues: CASSYYLRGTGELFF.

This clonotype was seen a few times. CDR3 sequence (DNA): TGCAGCGTTGCCTTGCGGGGGATGGGGGATGAGCAGTTCTTC. This encodes CSVALRGMGDEQFF. The rearrangement joins TRBV29-1 to TRBJ2-1; 7 bases are shared with TRBD2. Germline-derived CDR1 and CDR2 are SQVTM and ANQGSEA. The CDR3 spans 14 residues. V was clipped by 4 bases and J by 8 bases; unmatched bases: 11.

Only a few counts were recorded for this clonotype. The chain links TRBV28 to TRBJ2-7; a possible D gene is TRBD2 (6 bases). CDR3 length: 14 residues. Per the germline V gene, CDR1 is MDHEN and CDR2 is SYDVKM. The V gene lost 8 bases and the J gene lost 2 bases, with 16 bases spanning the gap. The CDR3 DNA sequence: TGTGCCAGCTCCCCTTGGACTAACCCCTACGAGCAGTACTTC. Translation gives CASSPWTNPYEQYF.

This clonotype has more than one count but fewer than ten. J is TRBJ2-3 and V is TRBV27; D remains ambiguous. This CDR3 has 14 residues. The ends were cut back, 5 bases at V and 3 bases at J, with 12 bases in the middle. Per germline, CDR1 MNHEY and CDR2 SMNVEV (reference sequence). The CDR3 protein is CASSLVGFTDTQYF. The CDR3 coding sequence is TGTGCCAGCAGTCTCGTGGGGTTTACAGATACGCAGTATTTT.

The table lists this clonotype with a few counts. The chain carries TRBV29-1 and TRBJ2-7, with D perhaps matching TRBD1 or TRBD2 (6 bases each). V lost 7 bases and J 5 bases, leaving 21 bases between the germline ends. CDR1 is SQVTM, CDR2 ANQGSEA, per germline. The length of the CDR3 is 14 residues. The CDR3 nucleotides read TGCAGCGCCATTATTGGGGGGCGCGTAAACGAGCAGTACTTC. As protein: CSAIIGGRVNEQYF.